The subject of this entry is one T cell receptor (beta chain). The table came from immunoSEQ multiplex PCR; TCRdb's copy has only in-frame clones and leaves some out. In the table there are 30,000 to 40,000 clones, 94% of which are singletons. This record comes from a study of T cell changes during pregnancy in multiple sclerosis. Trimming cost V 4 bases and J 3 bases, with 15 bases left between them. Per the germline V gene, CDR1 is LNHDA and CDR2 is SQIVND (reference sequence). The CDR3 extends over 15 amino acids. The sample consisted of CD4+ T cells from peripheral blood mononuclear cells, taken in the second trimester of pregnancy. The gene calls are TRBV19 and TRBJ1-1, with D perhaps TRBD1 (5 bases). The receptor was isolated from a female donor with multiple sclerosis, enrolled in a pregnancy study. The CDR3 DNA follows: TGTGCCAGTAGTACCCCGCCAGGGATCGACACTGAAGCTTTCTTT. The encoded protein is CASSTPPGIDTEAFF.